The present TCR beta chain was sequenced within a study of T cell changes during pregnancy in multiple sclerosis. Data came from immunoSEQ multiplex PCR; TCRdb stores just in-frame clones and leaves some out. Here the sample spans about 60,000 clones, about 90% being singletons. Germline assignment: CDR1 GTSNPN and CDR2 SVGIG (reference sequence). V was trimmed by 1 base and J by 5 bases, leaving 12 bases between them. The CDR3 extends over 14 amino acids. The rearrangement uses TRBV30 and TRBJ1-5; D is undetermined. The origin of this receptor is a female donor in good health, enrolled as a control in a pregnancy study. Sequencing used CD4+ T cells from peripheral blood mononuclear cells, obtained after pregnancy. DNA of the CDR3: TGTGCCTGGAGTGGGGGAGGGAGTCATCAGCCCCAGCATTTT. Residues: CAWSGGGSHQPQHF.